The clone carrying this TCR beta chain was counted a few times. Its matching antigen is unknown. The entry originates in a study of beta chain features in type 1 diabetes. Study in general: Age, gender and cell yields were similar between patients and healthy donors.

The isolated RNA, all of it, was reverse transcribed, so expressed TCRB transcripts were what got sequenced. Repertoires were generated with immunoSEQ multiplex PCR, while TCRdb's copy carries only in-frame clones and drops some. The sample includes roughly 310,000 clones, 11% of them seen just once. The CDR3 length is 14 residues. Per the germline V gene, CDR1 is SGHTA and CDR2 is FQGNSA. After removal of 2 bases from V and 4 bases from J, the junction contained 4 bases not matched to a gene. Study-wide findings and caveats: TCRB CDR3 length was moderately but significantly reduced in all four CD4+ subsets of Type 1 diabetes patients. The study found that naive, central memory and Treg TCRB repertoires appeared more similar in patients than in healthy donors. Although PCR might favor shorter templates, it would do so equally in patients and controls.

This sequence joins TRBV7-2 and TRBJ2-5; 7 nucleotides match TRBD1. Sequenced material: naive CD4+ T cells from blood. This TCR derives from a woman in her 30s in good health. The CDR3 DNA follows: TGTGCCAGCAGCTTAAAGGGGGCACGAGAGACCCAGTACTTC. Translation gives CASSLKGARETQYF.